This T cell receptor (beta chain) was recovered during a study of somatic mutations in cytotoxic T cells in rheumatoid arthritis. Study as a whole: Collection of patient blood (roughly 31 ml EDTA) took place right after diagnosis, before any treatment. General observations from the study: Age-dependent increases in CD8+ clonality occurred in rheumatoid arthritis patients but not in healthy controls.

Assay used: immunoSEQ multiplex PCR; TCRdb lists only in-frame clones, some missing. The table has some 16,000 clones, roughly three quarters seen once; the top ten hold 22%. CDR3 length: 16 amino acids. The V gene's germline CDR1 is LNHDA and CDR2 SQIVND (reference sequence). V lost 7 bases, J lost 5 bases, and 22 bases lay in between. In this sample, this clone is medium-sized. Its matching antigen is unknown. Sequencing used CD8+ T cells sorted from blood. This sequence originates from an adult with rheumatoid arthritis. V and J are TRBV19 and TRBJ2-3; a weak D match, TRBD2 (5 bases). The CDR3 DNA sequence: TGTGCCAGTACCTATGATTGGACTGGCCGACTAGATACGCAGTATTTT. This codes for CASTYDWTGRLDTQYF.